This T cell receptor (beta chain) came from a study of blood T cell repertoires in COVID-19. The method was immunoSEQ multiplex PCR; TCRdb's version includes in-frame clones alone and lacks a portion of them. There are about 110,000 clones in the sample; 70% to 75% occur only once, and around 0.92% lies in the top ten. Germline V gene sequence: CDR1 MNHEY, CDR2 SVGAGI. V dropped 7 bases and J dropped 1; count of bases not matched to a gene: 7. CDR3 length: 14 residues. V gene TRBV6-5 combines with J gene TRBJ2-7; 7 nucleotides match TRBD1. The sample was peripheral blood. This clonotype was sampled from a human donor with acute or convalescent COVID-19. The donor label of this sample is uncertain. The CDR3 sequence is CASTRDRQSYEQYV. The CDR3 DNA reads TGTGCCAGCACCCGGGACAGACAATCCTACGAGCAGTACGTC.